This T cell receptor (beta chain) originates from a study of beta chain features in type 1 diabetes. Notes on the study in general: The study found moderately but significantly shorter TCRB CDR3s in all four CD4+ subsets of Type 1 diabetes patients. Fewer junction insertions and more nucleotide deletions appeared in type 1 diabetes patients.

What was sequenced were expressed TCRB transcripts, since all of the isolated RNA had been reverse transcribed. Roughly 3.5 million reads per sample were averaged for naive, central memory and regulatory samples. Sequencing used immunoSEQ multiplex PCR; TCRdb keeps in-frame clones, though not all of them. This sample has about 280,000 clones, with 15% found just once. There are a few counts of this clone. Its antigen is still unknown. This CDR3 spans 11 amino acids. Trimming left V 6 bases short and J 10 bases short, with 10 bases between. Germline V gene lookup returns CDR1 SNHLY and CDR2 FYNNEI. The authors sorted CD4+ naive, central memory, regulatory and stem cell-like memory cells via CD45RO/CCR7/CD25/CD127/CD95/CD27.

The rearrangement joins TRBV2 to TRBJ2-1; D unresolved. Material: naive CD4+ T cells from blood. This receptor was obtained from a man aged 18-30 years with type 1 diabetes. The CDR3 DNA reads TGTGCCAGCAGGAGAATTGAGGAGCAGTTCTTC. This codes for CASRRIEEQFF.